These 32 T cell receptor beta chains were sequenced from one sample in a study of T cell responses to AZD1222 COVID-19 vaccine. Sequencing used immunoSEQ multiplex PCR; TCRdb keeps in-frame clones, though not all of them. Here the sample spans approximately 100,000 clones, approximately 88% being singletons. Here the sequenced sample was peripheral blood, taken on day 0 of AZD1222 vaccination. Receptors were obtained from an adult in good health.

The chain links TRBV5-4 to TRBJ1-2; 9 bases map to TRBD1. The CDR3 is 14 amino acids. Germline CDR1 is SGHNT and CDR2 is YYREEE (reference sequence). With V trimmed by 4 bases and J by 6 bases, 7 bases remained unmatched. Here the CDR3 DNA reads TGTGCCAGCAGCCCTGGGACAGGGAGGGATGGCTACACCTTC. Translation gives CASSPGTGRDGYTF.

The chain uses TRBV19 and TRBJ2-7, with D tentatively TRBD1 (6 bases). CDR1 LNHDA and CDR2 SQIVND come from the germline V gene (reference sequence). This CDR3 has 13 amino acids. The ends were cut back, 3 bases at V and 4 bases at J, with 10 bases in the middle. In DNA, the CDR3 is TGTGCCAGTAGTATGGGACAACCTTACGAGCAGTACTTC. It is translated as CASSMGQPYEQYF.

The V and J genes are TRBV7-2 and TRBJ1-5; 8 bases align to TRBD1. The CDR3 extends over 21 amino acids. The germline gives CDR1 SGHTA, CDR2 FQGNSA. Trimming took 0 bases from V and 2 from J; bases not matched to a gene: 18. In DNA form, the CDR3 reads TGTGCCAGCAGCTTAGCGCACTATACTCCATCCGGGACAGGACGCAATCAGCCCCAGCATTTT. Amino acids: CASSLAHYTPSGTGRNQPQHF.

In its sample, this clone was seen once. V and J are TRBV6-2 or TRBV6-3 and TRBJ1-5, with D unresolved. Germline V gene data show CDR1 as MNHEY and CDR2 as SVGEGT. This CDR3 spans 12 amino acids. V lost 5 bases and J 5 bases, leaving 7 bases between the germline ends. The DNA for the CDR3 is TGTGCCAGCAGTCGGCCCTATCAGCCCCAGCATTTT. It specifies CASSRPYQPQHF.

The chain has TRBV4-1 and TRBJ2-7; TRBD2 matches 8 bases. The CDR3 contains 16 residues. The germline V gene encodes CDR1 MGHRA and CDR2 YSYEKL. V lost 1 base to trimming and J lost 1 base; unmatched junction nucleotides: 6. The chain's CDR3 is CASSQGPGLGSYEQYF. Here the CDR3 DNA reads TGCGCCAGCAGCCAAGGTCCGGGACTAGGTTCCTACGAGCAGTACTTC.

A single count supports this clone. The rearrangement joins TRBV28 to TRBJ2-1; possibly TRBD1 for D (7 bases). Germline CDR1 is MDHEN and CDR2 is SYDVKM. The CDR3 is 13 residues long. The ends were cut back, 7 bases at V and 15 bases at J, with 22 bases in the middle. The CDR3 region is CASMRAGGSGAFF. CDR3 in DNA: TGTGCCAGCATGAGGGCAGGGGGGTCGGGCGCGTTCTTC. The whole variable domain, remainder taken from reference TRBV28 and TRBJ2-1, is DVKVTQSSRYLVKRTGEKVFLECVQDMDHENMFWYRQDPGLGLRLIYFSYDVKMKEKGDIPEGYSVSREKKERFSLILESASTNQTSMYLCASMRAGGSGAFFGPGTRLTVL.

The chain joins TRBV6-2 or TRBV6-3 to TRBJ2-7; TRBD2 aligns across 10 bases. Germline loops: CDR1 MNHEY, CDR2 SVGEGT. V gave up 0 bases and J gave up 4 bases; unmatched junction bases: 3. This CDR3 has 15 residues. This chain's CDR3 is CASSYSRTSGYEQYF. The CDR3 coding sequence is TGTGCCAGCAGTTACTCGAGGACTAGCGGATACGAGCAGTACTTC.

This CDR3 is CASSLSINSNTEAFF. CDR3 nucleotide sequence: TGTGCCAGCAGCCTCTCAATAAACTCGAACACTGAAGCTTTCTTT. The J gene is TRBJ1-1, the V gene TRBV9; no clear D gene. The CDR3 sequence is 15 residues long. Germline CDR1 and CDR2: SGDLS and YYNGEE. V was cut by 4 bases and J by 1 base, with 14 bases left in between. Supplemented by reference TRBV9 and TRBJ1-1, the full variable domain reads DSGVTQTPKHLITATGQRVTLRCSPRSGDLSVYWYQQSLDQGLQFLIQYYNGEERAKGNILERFSAQQFPDLHSELNLSSLELGDSALYFCASSLSINSNTEAFFGQGTRLTVV.

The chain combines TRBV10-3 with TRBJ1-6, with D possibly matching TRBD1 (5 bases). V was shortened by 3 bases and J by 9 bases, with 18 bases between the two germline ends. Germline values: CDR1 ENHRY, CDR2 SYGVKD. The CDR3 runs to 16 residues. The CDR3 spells CAISDAPPGAGSPLHF. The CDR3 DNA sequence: TGTGCCATCAGTGACGCCCCTCCCGGGGCTGGTTCACCCCTCCACTTT.

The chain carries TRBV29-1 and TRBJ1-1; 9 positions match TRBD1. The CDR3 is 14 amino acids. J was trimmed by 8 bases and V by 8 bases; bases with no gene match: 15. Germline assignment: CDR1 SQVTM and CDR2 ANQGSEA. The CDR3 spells CSTLGLVTGGEAFF. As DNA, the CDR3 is TGCAGCACCTTGGGCCTAGTGACAGGGGGAGAAGCTTTCTTT. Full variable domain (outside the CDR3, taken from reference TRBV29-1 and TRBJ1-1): SAVISQKPSRDICQRGTSLTIQCQVDSQVTMMFWYRQQPGQSLTLIATANQGSEATYESGFVIDKFPISRPNLTFSTLTVSNMSPEDSSIYLCSTLGLVTGGEAFFGQGTRLTVV.

CDR3 sequence: CASSDRTGGAHGYTF. CDR3 bases: TGTGCCAGCAGTGACCGGACAGGGGGCGCGCATGGCTACACCTTC. The chain has TRBV7-9 and TRBJ1-2, with 11 bases that match TRBD1. V lost 6 bases and J lost 6; bases outside the gene matches: 9. The length of the CDR3 is 15 residues. Germline loops: CDR1 SEHNR, CDR2 FQNEAQ (reference sequence).

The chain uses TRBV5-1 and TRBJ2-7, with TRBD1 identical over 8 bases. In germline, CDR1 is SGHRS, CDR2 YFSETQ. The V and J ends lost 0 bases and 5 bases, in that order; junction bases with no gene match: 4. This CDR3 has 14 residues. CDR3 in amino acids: CASSLAGGINEQYF. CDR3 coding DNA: TGCGCCAGCAGCTTGGCAGGGGGCATCAACGAGCAGTACTTC. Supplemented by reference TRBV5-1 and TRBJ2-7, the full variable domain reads KAGVTQTPRYLIKTRGQQVTLSCSPISGHRSVSWYQQTPGQGLQFLFEYFSETQRNKGNFPGRFSGRQFSNSRSEMNVSTLELGDSALYLCASSLAGGINEQYFGPGTRLTVT.

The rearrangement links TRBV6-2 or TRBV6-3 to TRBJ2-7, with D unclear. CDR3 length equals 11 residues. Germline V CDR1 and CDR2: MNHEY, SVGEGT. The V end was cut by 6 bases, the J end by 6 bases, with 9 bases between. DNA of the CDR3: TGTGCCAGCAGCCGCCTGGGCGAGCAGTACTTC. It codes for CASSRLGEQYF.

The CDR3 coding sequence is TGCAGCGTTGTGGGTAGTTTTACTGCAGGGTATCAGAACACCGGGGAGCTGTTTTTT. It is translated as CSVVGSFTAGYQNTGELFF. The V gene is TRBV29-1, the J gene TRBJ2-2, with D perhaps TRBD1 (5 bases). V was shortened by 4 bases and J by 1 base, with 25 bases between the two germline ends. There are 19 residues in the CDR3. Germline V lookup: CDR1 SQVTM, CDR2 ANQGSEA.

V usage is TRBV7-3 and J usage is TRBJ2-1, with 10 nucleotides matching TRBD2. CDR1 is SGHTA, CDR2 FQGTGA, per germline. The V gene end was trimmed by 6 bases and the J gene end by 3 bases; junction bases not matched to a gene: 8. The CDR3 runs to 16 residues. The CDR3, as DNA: TGTGCCAGCAGTTACCTAGCGGGGGCCAGCTACAATGAGCAGTTCTTC. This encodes CASSYLAGASYNEQFF.

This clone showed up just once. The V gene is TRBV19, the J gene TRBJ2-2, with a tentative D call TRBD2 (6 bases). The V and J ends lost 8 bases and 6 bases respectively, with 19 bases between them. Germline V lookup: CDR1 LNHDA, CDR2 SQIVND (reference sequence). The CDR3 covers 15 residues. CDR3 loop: CASLPGGVVSGELFF. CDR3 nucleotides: TGTGCCAGTCTGCCGGGCGGGGTGGTATCCGGGGAGCTGTTTTTT.

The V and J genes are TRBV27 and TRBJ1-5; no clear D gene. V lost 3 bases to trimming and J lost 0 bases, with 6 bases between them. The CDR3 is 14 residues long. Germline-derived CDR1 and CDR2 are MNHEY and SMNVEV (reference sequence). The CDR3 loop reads CASSLSNSNQPQHF. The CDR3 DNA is TGTGCCAGCAGTTTGTCGAATAGCAATCAGCCCCAGCATTTT.

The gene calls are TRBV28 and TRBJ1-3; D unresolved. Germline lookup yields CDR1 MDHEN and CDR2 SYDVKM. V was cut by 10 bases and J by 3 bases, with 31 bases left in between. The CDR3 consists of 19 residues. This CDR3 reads CATQFGRKLRVSVGNTIYF. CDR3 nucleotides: TGTGCCACCCAGTTTGGTAGAAAGTTAAGGGTTTCGGTTGGAAACACCATATATTTT. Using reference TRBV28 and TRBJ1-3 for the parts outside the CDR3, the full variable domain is DVKVTQSSRYLVKRTGEKVFLECVQDMDHENMFWYRQDPGLGLRLIYFSYDVKMKEKGDIPEGYSVSREKKERFSLILESASTNQTSMYLCATQFGRKLRVSVGNTIYFGEGSWLTVV.

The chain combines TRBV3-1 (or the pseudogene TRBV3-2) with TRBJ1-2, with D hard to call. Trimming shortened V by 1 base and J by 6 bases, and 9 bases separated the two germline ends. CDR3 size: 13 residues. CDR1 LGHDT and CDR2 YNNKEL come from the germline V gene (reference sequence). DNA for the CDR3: TGTGCCAGCAGCCAAGTCTCCAGTGATGGCTACACCTTC. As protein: CASSQVSSDGYTF.

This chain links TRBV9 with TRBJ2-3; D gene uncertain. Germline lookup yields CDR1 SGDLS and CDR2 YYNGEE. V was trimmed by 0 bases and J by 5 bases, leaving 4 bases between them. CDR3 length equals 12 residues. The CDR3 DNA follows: TGTGCCAGCAGCGTAGTTAAAGATACGCAGTATTTT. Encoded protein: CASSVVKDTQYF.

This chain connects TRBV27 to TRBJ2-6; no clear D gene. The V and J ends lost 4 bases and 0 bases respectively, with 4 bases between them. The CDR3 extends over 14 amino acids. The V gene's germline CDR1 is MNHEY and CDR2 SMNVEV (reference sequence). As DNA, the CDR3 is TGTGCCAGCAGTTCCACCTCTGGGGCCAACGTCCTGACTTTC. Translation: CASSSTSGANVLTF.

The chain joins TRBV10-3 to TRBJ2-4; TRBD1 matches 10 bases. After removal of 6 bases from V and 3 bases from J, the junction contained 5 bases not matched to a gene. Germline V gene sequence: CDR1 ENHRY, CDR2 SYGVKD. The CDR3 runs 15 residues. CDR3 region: CAISERDRGKNIQYF. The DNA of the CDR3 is TGTGCCATCAGCGAAAGGGACAGGGGCAAAAACATTCAGTACTTC.

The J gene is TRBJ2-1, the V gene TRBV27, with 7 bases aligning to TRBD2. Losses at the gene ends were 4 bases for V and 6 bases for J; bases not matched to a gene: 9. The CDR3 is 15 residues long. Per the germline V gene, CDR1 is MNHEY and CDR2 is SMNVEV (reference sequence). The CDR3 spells CASSWGLPPRNEQFF. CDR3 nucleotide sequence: TGTGCCAGCAGTTGGGGACTACCGCCCCGCAATGAGCAGTTCTTC.

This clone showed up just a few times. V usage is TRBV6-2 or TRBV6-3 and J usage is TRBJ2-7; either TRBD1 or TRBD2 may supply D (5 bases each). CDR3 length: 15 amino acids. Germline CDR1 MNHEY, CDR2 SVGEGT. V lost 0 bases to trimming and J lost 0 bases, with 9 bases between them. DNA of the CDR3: TGTGCCAGCAGTTACTCCGGGGCTAGCTCCTACGAGCAGTACTTC. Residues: CASSYSGASSYEQYF.

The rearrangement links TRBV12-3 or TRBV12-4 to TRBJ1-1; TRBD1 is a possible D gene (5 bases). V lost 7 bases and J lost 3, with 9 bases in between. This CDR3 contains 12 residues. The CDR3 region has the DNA TGTGCCAGCAACAACAGGTACACTGAAGCTTTCTTT. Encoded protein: CASNNRYTEAFF.

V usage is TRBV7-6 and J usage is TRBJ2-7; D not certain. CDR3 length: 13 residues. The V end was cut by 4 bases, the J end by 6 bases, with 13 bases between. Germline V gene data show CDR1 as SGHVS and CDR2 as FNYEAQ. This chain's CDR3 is CASSSRTIGEQYF. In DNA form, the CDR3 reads TGTGCCAGCAGCTCCCGGACGATAGGCGAGCAGTACTTC.

The CDR3 here is CASSQGPSGQGEDTQYF. In DNA, the CDR3 is TGCGCCAGCAGCCAAGGCCCCTCGGGACAGGGGGAAGATACGCAGTATTTT. The chain employs TRBV4-3 and TRBJ2-3; TRBD1 aligns across 11 bases. This CDR3 comprises 17 residues. Germline trimming cut 1 base from V and 5 bases from J; bases unmatched to any gene: 8. Germline V gene sequence: CDR1 LGHNA, CDR2 YSLEER.

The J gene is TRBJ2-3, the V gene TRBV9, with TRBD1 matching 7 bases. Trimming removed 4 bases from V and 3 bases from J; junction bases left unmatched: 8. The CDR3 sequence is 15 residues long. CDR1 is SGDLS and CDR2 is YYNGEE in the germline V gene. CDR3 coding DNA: TGTGCCAGCAGCCTCAGGGGGAGTTTGACAGATACGCAGTATTTT. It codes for CASSLRGSLTDTQYF.

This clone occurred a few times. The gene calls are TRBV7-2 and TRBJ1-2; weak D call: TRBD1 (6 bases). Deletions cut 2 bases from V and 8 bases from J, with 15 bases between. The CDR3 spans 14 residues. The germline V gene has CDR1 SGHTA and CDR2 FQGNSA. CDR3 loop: CASSLQGMRGGYTF. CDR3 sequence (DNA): TGTGCCAGCAGCTTACAGGGGATGCGTGGCGGCTACACCTTC.

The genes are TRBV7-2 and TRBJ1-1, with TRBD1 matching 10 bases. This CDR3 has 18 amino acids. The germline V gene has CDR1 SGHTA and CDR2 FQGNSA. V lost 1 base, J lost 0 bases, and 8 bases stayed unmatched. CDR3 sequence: CASSLEGDRGRMNTEAFF. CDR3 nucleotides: TGTGCCAGCAGCTTAGAAGGGGACAGGGGCCGCATGAACACTGAAGCTTTCTTT.

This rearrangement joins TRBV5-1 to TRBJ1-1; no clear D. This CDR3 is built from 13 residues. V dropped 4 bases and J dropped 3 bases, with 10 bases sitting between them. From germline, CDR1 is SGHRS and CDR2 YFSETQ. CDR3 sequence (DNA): TGCGCCAGCAGCCGTTTAAAGGACACTGAAGCTTTCTTT. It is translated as CASSRLKDTEAFF.

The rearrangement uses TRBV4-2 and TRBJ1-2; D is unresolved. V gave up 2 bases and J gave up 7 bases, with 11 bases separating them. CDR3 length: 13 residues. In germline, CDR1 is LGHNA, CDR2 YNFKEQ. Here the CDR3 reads CASSQPADGGYTF. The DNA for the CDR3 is TGTGCCAGCAGCCAACCAGCAGATGGTGGCTACACCTTC.